This T cell receptor (beta chain) derives from a study of cytomegalovirus exposure and HLA in healthy donors. PCR was performed using 60 Vbeta and 13 Jbeta primers. The protocol was immunoSEQ multiplex PCR, while the TCRdb copy is restricted to in-frame clones and leaves out a portion. Of 250,000 to 350,000 clones listed, more than 80% are singletons. This CDR3 is 16 amino acids long. The germline CDR1 and CDR2 sequences are MDHEN and SYDVKM. V was pared by 5 bases and J by 2 bases, with 10 bases of the junction left unmatched. The clonotype originates from a man aged 35-49 years in good health and CMV-seropositive. Material for sequencing was PBMCs. The rearrangement links TRBV28 to TRBJ2-7; 9 bases agree with TRBD2. DNA of the CDR3: TGTGCCAGCAGTGTAGCGGGAGCGACCGGGGCCTACGAGCAGTACTTC. The encoded protein is CASSVAGATGAYEQYF.